The 13 T cell receptor beta chains below all came from one sample that was sequenced in a study of naive and memory T cell subsets. An equimolar mix of two oligonucleotides served as the beta constant-region primer for TRBC1 and TRBC2. TCRdb redid the calling of the UMI-ligation and nested PCR reads with MiXCR, one entry per CDR3 protein. The data contain 84,000 or so distinct CDR3 sequences, roughly 7.3% of them singletons. What was sequenced was central memory CD4+ T cells from blood. The origin of the receptors is a human donor in good health.

This chain connects TRBV7-3 to TRBJ2-2, with TRBD1 identical over 11 bases. Germline trimming cut 5 bases from V and 5 bases from J; bases unmatched to any gene: 4. Germline lookup yields CDR1 SGHTA and CDR2 FQGTGA. CDR3 length equals 15 residues. Here the CDR3 DNA reads TGTGCCAGCAGCCGGACAGGGGGCAGAACCGGGGAGCTGTTTTTT. It yields the protein CASSRTGGRTGELFF.

This clonotype was found a few times. The chain recombines TRBV28 with TRBJ1-2, with 7 nucleotides matching TRBD1. Germline values: CDR1 MDHEN, CDR2 SYDVKM. The CDR3 loop spans 14 amino acids. Trimming at V came to 6 bases and at J to 4 bases, leaving 8 bases not matched to a gene. The CDR3 nucleotides are TGTGCCAGCAGGACAGGGAACTCATTCTATGGCTACACCTTC. The encoded protein is CASRTGNSFYGYTF.

The chain links TRBV13 to TRBJ2-1; 7 bases agree with TRBD2. V trimming: 5 bases; J trimming: 3 bases; junction bases outside the gene matches: 19. The CDR3 is made up of 19 amino acids. Germline CDR1 PRHDT, CDR2 FYEKMQ (reference sequence). The CDR3 protein is CASSRLGGMGGSYYNEQFF. Written as DNA, the CDR3 is TGTGCCAGCAGCCGCTTGGGGGGAATGGGCGGGAGCTACTACAATGAGCAGTTCTTC.

Ten or more counts support this clonotype. J is TRBJ2-1 and V is TRBV1; the D call TRBD2 from the table was never checked on the DNA. TRBV1 is recorded as a pseudogene. This CDR3 contains 14 residues. CDR3 protein: CTSSQLAGGYEQFF. The CDR3 nucleotides read TGCACCAGCAGCCAACTAGCGGGAGGCTATGAGCAGTTCTTC.

This clonotype showed up many times. The V gene is TRBV7-2, the J gene TRBJ2-1; D might be TRBD1 or TRBD2, each matching 5 bases. The CDR3 has 14 amino acids. V lost 5 bases to trimming and J lost 8 bases, with 16 bases between them. Germline CDR1 reads SGHTA; CDR2 reads FQGNSA. The CDR3 loop is CASSARGAYDEQFF. The CDR3 DNA reads TGTGCCAGCAGCGCAAGAGGGGCGTACGATGAGCAGTTCTTC. Variable domain in full (rest from reference TRBV7-2 and TRBJ2-1): GAGVSQSPSNKVTEKGKDVELRCDPISGHTALYWYRQSLGQGLEFLIYFQGNSAPDKSGLPSDRFSAERTGGSVSTLTIQRTQQEDSAVYLCASSARGAYDEQFFGPGTRLTVL.

The V call is TRBV11-3, the J call TRBJ2-7; D not certain. The germline V gene has CDR1 SGHNT and CDR2 YENEEA. There are 13 residues in the CDR3. Trimming removed 0 bases at V and 4 bases at J, with 7 bases between. The CDR3 loop is CASSLDRRYEQYF. CDR3 coding DNA: TGTGCCAGCAGCTTAGATAGACGTTACGAGCAGTACTTC.

This clonotype has more than one count but fewer than ten. The genes are TRBV5-1 and TRBJ2-3; no definite D call. This CDR3 has 15 residues. V was pared by 0 bases and J by 3 bases, with 11 bases between. Germline CDR1 reads SGHRS; CDR2 reads YFSETQ. CDR3 sequence reads: CASSLVGPATDTQYF. The CDR3 DNA reads as TGCGCCAGCAGCTTGGTTGGCCCCGCTACAGATACGCAGTATTTT.

This sequence joins TRBV7-2 and TRBJ2-1; D gene uncertain. The CDR3 covers 11 residues. Trimming left V 2 bases short and J 14 bases short, with 10 bases between. Per the germline V gene, CDR1 is SGHTA and CDR2 is FQGNSA. CDR3: CASSLFKEEFF. The CDR3 DNA sequence: TGTGCCAGCAGCTTATTTAAAGAAGAGTTCTTC.

A few counts support this clonotype. V usage is TRBV7-2 and J usage is TRBJ2-4; 11 nucleotides agree with TRBD1. Losses at the gene ends were 5 bases for V and 0 bases for J; bases not matched to a gene: 3. The CDR3 is 16 amino acids. Per the germline V gene, CDR1 is SGHTA and CDR2 is FQGNSA. CDR3 loop: CASSPDRGLAKNIQYF. DNA for the CDR3: TGTGCCAGCAGCCCGGACAGGGGGCTAGCCAAAAACATTCAGTACTTC.

This clonotype was seen many times. The chain has TRBV7-2 and TRBJ2-3, with D unresolved. Between the trimmed V and J ends, which lost 2 bases and 3 bases, there was a span of 9 bases. Germline lookup yields CDR1 SGHTA and CDR2 FQGNSA. The CDR3 covers 14 residues. CDR3 amino acids: CASSLPRQTDTQYF. The DNA for the CDR3 is TGTGCCAGCAGCTTACCTAGGCAGACAGATACGCAGTATTTT. The entire variable domain, with the rest obtained from reference TRBV7-2 and TRBJ2-3, is as follows: GAGVSQSPSNKVTEKGKDVELRCDPISGHTALYWYRQSLGQGLEFLIYFQGNSAPDKSGLPSDRFSAERTGGSVSTLTIQRTQQEDSAVYLCASSLPRQTDTQYFGPGTRLTVL.

There are many counts of this clonotype. CDR3 in amino acids: CASSPGGTRYGYTF. The CDR3 nucleotides read TGTGCCAGCTCACCAGGAGGGACTCGGTATGGCTACACCTTC. This sequence joins TRBV18 and TRBJ1-2; D is perhaps TRBD1 (5 bases). The CDR3 consists of 14 residues. Trimming took off 2 bases at V and 5 bases at J, with 12 bases between the two ends. Per the germline V gene, CDR1 is KGHSH and CDR2 is LQKENI.

This clonotype was seen many times. This rearrangement joins TRBV23-1 to TRBJ2-2; D not certain. TRBV23-1 belongs to the ORF category, with a function that is uncertain. This CDR3 is 15 amino acids long. The V and J ends lost 1 base and 2 bases respectively, with 8 bases between them. Written as DNA, the CDR3 is TGCGCCAGCAGTCAATGCGTGGGAAACACCGGGGAGCTGTTTTTT. As protein: CASSQCVGNTGELFF.

This clonotype has ten or more counts. The chain has TRBV12-3 or TRBV12-4 and TRBJ2-1; D is unclear. V lost 6 bases and J 9 bases, leaving 21 bases between the germline ends. The CDR3 is 15 residues long. As DNA, the CDR3 is TGTGCCAGCAGCCTTAAGCCGCCTAAGGGATCTGAGCAGTTCTTC. This translates into CASSLKPPKGSEQFF.